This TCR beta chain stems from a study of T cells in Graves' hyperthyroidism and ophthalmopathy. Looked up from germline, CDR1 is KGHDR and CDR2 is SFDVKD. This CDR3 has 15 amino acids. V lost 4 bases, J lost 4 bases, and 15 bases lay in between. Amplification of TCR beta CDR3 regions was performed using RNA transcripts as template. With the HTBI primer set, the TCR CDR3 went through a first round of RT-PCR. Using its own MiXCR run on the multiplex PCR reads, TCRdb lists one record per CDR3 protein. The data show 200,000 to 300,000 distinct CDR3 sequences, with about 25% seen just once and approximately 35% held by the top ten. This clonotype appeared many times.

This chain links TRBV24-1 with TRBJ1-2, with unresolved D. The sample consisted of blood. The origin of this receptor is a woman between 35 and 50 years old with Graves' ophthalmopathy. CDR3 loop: CATSETGSEGYGYTF. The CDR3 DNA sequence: TGTGCCACCAGTGAAACCGGGTCCGAAGGCTATGGCTACACCTTC.